These 25 T cell receptor beta chains were all obtained from the same sample, sequenced in a study of glioma-infiltrating T cells after dendritic cell vaccination. Produced via immunoSEQ multiplex PCR; TCRdb's table is partial and in-frame only. The repertoire holds tens of thousands of clones, with around 90% as singletons. The specimen was blood, collected before dendritic cell vaccination. These receptors were taken from a human donor with glioblastoma.

The rearrangement joins TRBV5-5 to TRBJ2-1; possible D gene TRBD2, 5 bases. V lost 4 bases and J lost 4, with 18 bases in between. CDR1 SGHKS and CDR2 YYEKEE come from the germline V gene (reference sequence). This CDR3 has 16 residues. The CDR3 DNA reads TGTGCCAGCAGCAATCCTGCGGGCACCCGATACAATGAGCAGTTCTTC. It is translated as CASSNPAGTRYNEQFF.

This chain uses TRBV2 with TRBJ1-2; 7 bases align to TRBD1. CDR3 size: 14 residues. The trim removed 2 bases at V and 4 bases at J, leaving 4 bases unmatched. Looked up from germline, CDR1 is SNHLY and CDR2 is FYNNEI. DNA for the CDR3: TGTGCCAGCAGTGAACAGACAGGGATCTATGGCTACACCTTC. It encodes CASSEQTGIYGYTF.

On this clone: In the same sample, other DNA sequences code for this CDR3. The V gene is TRBV2, the J gene TRBJ1-6; TRBD1 aligns across 7 bases. CDR3 length: 15 residues. The trim removed 1 base at V and 13 bases at J, leaving 10 bases unmatched. CDR1 SNHLY and CDR2 FYNNEI come from the germline V gene. The CDR3 protein is CASSEDRGRESPLHF. CDR3 nucleotides: TGTGCCAGCAGTGAAGACAGGGGCAGGGAATCCCCCCTCCACTTT.

The rearrangement joins TRBV2 to TRBJ1-4; 11 bases fit TRBD1. The CDR3 consists of 14 residues. Trimming cost V 6 bases and J 7 bases; bases outside gene matches: 4. Germline V gene sequence: CDR1 SNHLY, CDR2 FYNNEI. The CDR3 nucleotides read TGTGCCAGCAGCCTGGGACAGGGGGGTGAAAAACTGTTTTTT. Translation gives CASSLGQGGEKLFF.

The chain is built from TRBV18 and TRBJ2-5; 9 bases fit TRBD1. The J call may be wrong; the DNA end is better matched by TRBJ2-7. The CDR3 is 14 residues long. Germline V gives CDR1 KGHSH, CDR2 LQKENI. This CDR3 reads CASSLGQGIYEQYF. In DNA form, the CDR3 reads TGTGCCAGCTCATTGGGACAGGGTATCTACGAGCAGTACTTC.

This rearrangement joins TRBV29-1 to TRBJ1-2, with a weak D call TRBD1 (5 bases). V was trimmed by 4 bases and J by 6 bases, leaving 12 bases between them. Germline V lookup: CDR1 SQVTM, CDR2 ANQGSEA. CDR3 length: 12 amino acids. The CDR3 nucleotides read TGCAGCGTTGGAGGAGGGGCCGATGGCTACACCTTC. This gives the protein CSVGGGADGYTF.

The gene calls are TRBV11-2 and TRBJ2-7; 9 bases fit TRBD1. The CDR3 extends over 14 amino acids. The V and J ends lost 5 bases and 1 base, in that order; junction bases with no gene match: 3. Germline CDR1 reads SGHAT; CDR2 reads FQNNGV. The CDR3 DNA is TGTGCCAGCAGCCTACAGGGGGCTTCCTACGAGCAGTACTTC. Translating it yields CASSLQGASYEQYF. The full variable domain, its missing parts supplied by reference TRBV11-2 and TRBJ2-7, is EAGVAQSPRYKIIEKRQSVAFWCNPISGHATLYWYQQILGQGPKLLIQFQNNGVVDDSQLPKDRFSAERLKGVDSTLKIQPAKLEDSAVYLCASSLQGASYEQYFGPGTRLTVT.

The V and J genes are TRBV25-1 and TRBJ1-2, with a weak D call TRBD1 (5 bases). The CDR3 is 14 residues long. Germline V gene data show CDR1 as MGHDK and CDR2 as SYGVNS. The V end lost 3 bases, the J end lost 4 bases, and 12 bases lay between the germline ends. The CDR3 DNA reads as TGTGCCAGCAGTGAGGGGGGACCTAGCTATGGCTACACCTTC. Protein product: CASSEGGPSYGYTF.

V usage is TRBV9 and J usage is TRBJ1-5, with 8 bases lining up with TRBD1. V lost 4 bases to trimming and J lost 1 base; unmatched junction nucleotides: 16. The CDR3 is made up of 19 amino acids. CDR1 is SGDLS, CDR2 YYNGEE, per germline. The CDR3 nucleotides are TGTGCCAGCAGCCCAACTGCGGGGCAGGGGGCTGGGAGCAATCAGCCCCAGCATTTT. As protein: CASSPTAGQGAGSNQPQHF.

The CDR3 protein is CAVTGLRGTDYGYTF. CDR3 DNA sequence: TGTGCGGTCACAGGGTTGAGGGGGACGGACTATGGCTACACCTTC. The chain couples TRBV6-1 to TRBJ1-2, with D tentatively TRBD1 (6 bases). CDR1 and CDR2 from the germline V gene are MNHNS and SASEGT. CDR3 length: 15 residues.

The table lists this clone with a count of one. The chain is built from TRBV6-6 and TRBJ2-3, with D unresolved. With 2 bases removed from V and 0 bases from J, the gap between germline ends came to 6 bases. The CDR3 has 14 residues. Germline CDR1 and CDR2: MNHNY and SVGAGI (reference sequence). The CDR3 protein is CASSYGRSTDTQYF. The CDR3 DNA reads TGTGCCAGCAGTTACGGGCGAAGCACAGATACGCAGTATTTT.

The CDR3 protein is CASRSGPLSYNEQFF. The CDR3, as DNA: TGCGCCAGCAGGTCGGGTCCTCTGTCGTACAATGAGCAGTTCTTC. The chain recombines TRBV4-1 with TRBJ2-1, with unresolved D. The V end lost 6 bases, the J end lost 4 bases, and 16 bases lay between the germline ends. CDR3 size: 15 residues. Germline V gives CDR1 MGHRA, CDR2 YSYEKL.

This chain uses TRBV6-5 with TRBJ2-3; 8 nucleotides agree with TRBD2. CDR1 MNHEY and CDR2 SVGAGI come from the germline V gene. The CDR3 length is 14 residues. The V gene end was trimmed by 7 bases and the J gene end by 5 bases; junction bases not matched to a gene: 8. The CDR3 region has the DNA TGTGCCAGCACCTCGCCGGGGGGGCGAGATACGCAGTATTTT. This translates into CASTSPGGRDTQYF.

This chain joins TRBV30 and TRBJ1-4, with 9 bases lining up with TRBD1. Germline CDR1 and CDR2: GTSNPN and SVGIG (reference sequence). The CDR3 contains 14 residues. J was trimmed by 8 bases and V by 1 base; bases with no gene match: 5. CDR3 sequence reads: CAWSGRDRDEKLFF. The CDR3 nucleotides are TGTGCCTGGAGTGGTCGGGACAGGGACGAAAAACTGTTTTTT.

The J gene is TRBJ2-5, the V gene TRBV27, with TRBD2 as a possible D gene (6 bases). The V end lost 6 bases, the J end lost 5 bases, and 16 bases lay between the germline ends. Germline values: CDR1 MNHEY, CDR2 SMNVEV (reference sequence). CDR3 length: 14 residues. CDR3 in DNA: TGTGCCAGCAGACGACTAGATGTCTTTGAGACCCAGTACTTC. It encodes CASRRLDVFETQYF.

This chain joins TRBV5-4 and TRBJ2-3; 7 bases align to TRBD2. Germline V lookup: CDR1 SGHNT, CDR2 YYREEE (reference sequence). CDR3 size: 15 residues. V shed 2 bases, J shed 1 base, and the junction held 4 bases outside the gene matches. The CDR3 reads CASSFKAGGTDTQYF. The CDR3 nucleotides are TGTGCCAGCAGCTTTAAGGCGGGGGGCACAGATACGCAGTATTTT.

The chain couples TRBV4-1 to TRBJ1-2; D gene uncertain. Germline V gives CDR1 MGHRA, CDR2 YSYEKL. The CDR3 consists of 15 residues. Trimming left V 0 bases short and J 4 bases short, with 12 bases between. The DNA for the CDR3 is TGCGCCAGCAGCCAAGAGGCGGTACCGATCTATGGCTACACCTTC. Amino acids: CASSQEAVPIYGYTF.

The J gene is TRBJ1-5, the V gene TRBV30; 8 bases match TRBD1. Germline-derived CDR1 and CDR2 are GTSNPN and SVGIG (reference sequence). The V and J ends lost 2 bases and 4 bases, in that order; junction bases with no gene match: 10. The CDR3 sequence is 16 residues long. DNA for the CDR3: TGTGCCTGGAGTCTTAGACGGGACAGGCTAAATCAGCCCCAGCATTTT. Translation: CAWSLRRDRLNQPQHF.

In this sample, this clone turned up a few times. This chain connects TRBV6-1 to TRBJ2-7; TRBD2 might be the D (5 bases). The CDR3 covers 14 residues. Looked up from germline, CDR1 is MNHNS and CDR2 is SASEGT. V gave up 4 bases and J gave up 6 bases, with 16 bases separating them. The CDR3 bases are TGTGCCAGCAGTGTGATTAGAGGGCGTGGCGAGCAGTACTTC. Residues: CASSVIRGRGEQYF.

The chain has TRBV5-1 and TRBJ2-7, with 7 bases matching TRBD1. Germline CDR1 reads SGHRS; CDR2 reads YFSETQ. Unmatched junction bases numbered 10, after V lost 1 base and J lost 3 bases. The CDR3 loop spans 16 amino acids. CDR3 region: CASSLTPGQTYYEQYF. CDR3 in DNA: TGCGCCAGCAGCTTGACCCCGGGACAGACCTACTACGAGCAGTACTTC. Full variable domain (remainder filled in from reference TRBV5-1 and TRBJ2-7): KAGVTQTPRYLIKTRGQQVTLSCSPISGHRSVSWYQQTPGQGLQFLFEYFSETQRNKGNFPGRFSGRQFSNSRSEMNVSTLELGDSALYLCASSLTPGQTYYEQYFGPGTRLTVT.

This clone has just one count. The V and J genes are TRBV5-4 and TRBJ1-1; 7 nucleotides match TRBD1. Germline CDR1 and CDR2: SGHNT and YYREEE (reference sequence). V gave up 9 bases and J gave up 0 bases; unmatched junction bases: 11. The CDR3 has 15 amino acids. The CDR3 DNA reads TGTGCCAACAGGCAGACAGGGAGCATGAACACTGAAGCTTTCTTT. Protein sequence: CANRQTGSMNTEAFF. The variable domain in full, completed from reference TRBV5-4 and TRBJ1-1, reads ETGVTQSPTHLIKTRGQQVTLRCSSQSGHNTVSWYQQALGQGPQFIFQYYREEENGRGNFPPRFSGLQFPNYSSELNVNALELDDSALYLCANRQTGSMNTEAFFGQGTRLTVV.

The V gene is TRBV6-6, the J gene TRBJ2-2; 8 bases match TRBD1. Germline V lookup: CDR1 MNHNY, CDR2 SVGAGI (reference sequence). Unmatched junction bases numbered 8, after V lost 5 bases and J lost 3 bases. CDR3 length: 16 amino acids. For the CDR3, the DNA is TGTGCCAGCAGTCGCGGACAGGGAGGTTACACCGGGGAGCTGTTTTTT. Protein product: CASSRGQGGYTGELFF.

The chain combines TRBV9 with TRBJ2-5; 7 bases are a match to TRBD2. The CDR3 length is 16 residues. CDR1 is SGDLS and CDR2 is YYNGEE in the germline V gene. V lost 1 base, J lost 1 base, and 7 bases stayed unmatched. CDR3 DNA sequence: TGTGCCAGCAGCGTACGGTCGGGGGGTGGCCAAGAGACCCAGTACTTC. Its translation: CASSVRSGGGQETQYF.

The J gene is TRBJ2-1, the V gene TRBV11-3; 13 bases are a match to TRBD2. Germline CDR1 SGHNT, CDR2 YENEEA. The CDR3 contains 15 residues. Losses at the gene ends were 0 bases for V and 13 bases for J; bases not matched to a gene: 6. The CDR3 region has the DNA TGTGCCAGCAGCTTAGATGCCGGGACTAGCGGGATTCAGTTCTTC. Protein sequence: CASSLDAGTSGIQFF.

The chain combines TRBV7-2 with TRBJ2-1, with 11 bases identical to TRBD2. Losses at the gene ends were 5 bases for V and 8 bases for J; bases not matched to a gene: 5. Germline lookup yields CDR1 SGHTA and CDR2 FQGNSA. This CDR3 has 14 amino acids. CDR3 coding DNA: TGTGCCAGCAGCCCCACTAGCGGGAGATATGAGCAGTTCTTC. This sequence encodes CASSPTSGRYEQFF.